This T cell receptor (beta chain) was profiled in a study of blood T cell repertoires in COVID-19. Study-level background: Spain, Italy and the United States supplied samples that represented acute and convalescent COVID-19. PBMCs, B-cell-depleted T cells, or T cells provided the cDNA or gDNA that made up the material.

Trimming at V came to 3 bases and at J to 8 bases, leaving 2 bases not matched to a gene. Germline CDR1 is SGDLS and CDR2 is YYNGEE. The CDR3 totals 14 residues. Per the original data handling: Amplification from reference gene primers served as the basis for estimated nucleated cell counts. Generated by immunoSEQ multiplex PCR, the TCRdb table keeps only in-frame clones and is missing some. The V and J calls and clone size come from that table; D and trimming were worked out from the DNA. There are tens of thousands of clones in the sample; around four fifths occur only once, and approximately 1.9% lies in the top ten.

The rearrangement uses TRBV9 and TRBJ1-6; 10 bases are shared with TRBD1. What was sequenced was peripheral blood. This clonotype originated in a woman aged 60-75 years with acute or convalescent COVID-19. The CDR3 sequence is CASSEDRGYSPLHF. The CDR3 nucleotides read TGTGCCAGCAGCGAGGACAGGGGGTATTCACCCCTCCACTTT.